The rows below give T cell receptor beta chains drawn from one sample of a study of T cell changes during pregnancy in multiple sclerosis. Using immunoSEQ multiplex PCR, the repertoire was profiled, and TCRdb retains in-frame clones only, with some absent. This table holds more than 20,000 clones, roughly 93% found once. Material: CD8+ T cells from peripheral blood mononuclear cells, obtained in the third trimester of pregnancy. These TCRs come from a female donor with multiple sclerosis, enrolled in a pregnancy study. Both conserved end residues are part of each CDR3. D genes are given only for firm matches.

TRBV4-2	TRBJ1-6	NA	15	CASSQDRGKGSPLHF	TGTGCCAGCAGCCAAGATAGAGGGAAAGGTTCACCCCTCCACTTT
TRBV7-9	TRBJ2-7	NA	13	CAVESIESYEQYF	TGTGCCGTGGAGAGCATTGAGTCCTACGAGCAGTACTTC
TRBV19	TRBJ2-1	NA	15	CASSIVSGTYNEQFF	TGTGCCAGTAGTATAGTTAGCGGAACATACAATGAGCAGTTCTTC
TRBV2	TRBJ2-7	NA	8	CASSVSYF	TGTGCCAGCAGTGTGTCTTACTTC
TRBV7-9	TRBJ2-1	TRBD2	14	CASSLTGGDDEQFF	TGTGCCAGCAGCTTAACCGGGGGGGATGATGAGCAGTTCTTC
TRBV2	TRBJ2-1	TRBD2	14	CASRLAGVYNEQFF	TGTGCCAGCAGACTAGCGGGGGTTTACAATGAGCAGTTCTTC
TRBV5-4	TRBJ2-3	NA	12	CASRLRGDTQYF	TGTGCCAGCAGATTAAGGGGAGATACGCAGTATTTT
TRBV10-3	TRBJ2-3	TRBD2	15	CAISVGGLAADTQYF	TGTGCCATCAGTGTTGGGGGACTAGCGGCAGATACGCAGTATTTT
TRBV15	TRBJ2-7	NA	16	CATSGRTGSIQVEQYF	TGTGCCACCAGCGGAAGAACAGGCTCAATCCAGGTCGAGCAGTACTTC
TRBV7-9	TRBJ2-3	TRBD2	15	CASSSIAGSTDTQYF	TGTGCCAGCAGCTCAATAGCGGGGAGCACAGATACGCAGTATTTT
TRBV6-4	TRBJ2-3	NA	15	CASSDGTGDTDTQYF	TGTGCCAGCAGTGACGGGACGGGGGACACAGATACGCAGTATTTT
TRBV25-1	TRBJ1-1	NA	11	CASSTGTEAFF	TGTGCCAGCTCAACAGGGACTGAAGCTTTCTTT
TRBV19	TRBJ2-7	TRBD1	16	CASSLAPGQVSDEQYF	TGTGCCAGTAGTTTGGCCCCGGGACAGGTTTCGGACGAGCAGTACTTC
TRBV4-1	TRBJ1-4	NA	12	CASSPRQEKLFF	TGCGCCAGCAGCCCTCGACAGGAAAAACTGTTTTTT
TRBV27	TRBJ1-2	TRBD1	13	CASSFRGPYGYTF	TGTGCCAGCAGTTTCAGGGGGCCCTATGGCTACACCTTC
TRBV5-8	TRBJ2-1	TRBD2	15	CASSLAGGRYNEQFF	TGTGCCAGCAGCTTGGCGGGGGGTCGCTACAATGAGCAGTTCTTC
TRBV9	TRBJ2-1	NA	13	CASSVATTNEQFF	TGTGCCAGCAGCGTAGCTACCACCAATGAGCAGTTCTTC
TRBV4-1	TRBJ2-3	TRBD1	16	CASSSEGQGYADTQYF	TGCGCCAGCAGCTCCGAGGGACAGGGATACGCAGATACGCAGTATTTT
TRBV27	TRBJ1-1	NA	13	CASSLREYTEAFF	TGTGCCAGCAGCTTACGGGAGTACACTGAAGCTTTCTTT
TRBV23-1	TRBJ1-3	NA	14	CASSQSGTGNTIYF	TGCGCCAGCAGTCAATCCGGTACTGGAAACACCATATATTTT
TRBV7-2	TRBJ1-2	TRBD1	15	CASSLQGALGYGYTF	TGTGCCAGCAGCCTACAGGGGGCGCTAGGATATGGCTACACCTTC
TRBV13	TRBJ1-5	NA	14	CASSRGGVNQPQHF	TGTGCCAGCAGCCGGGGGGGAGTTAATCAGCCCCAGCATTTT
TRBV7-2	TRBJ2-1	TRBD2	15	CASSLAAGGFNEQFF	TGTGCCAGCAGCTTAGCAGCGGGGGGCTTTAATGAGCAGTTCTTC